Below, 23 T cell receptor beta chains from the same sample are listed, as sequenced in a study of CD8 T cells in Susac syndrome. Random hexamers served to reverse transcribe roughly 0.5 to 1 ug RNA. Each CDR3 protein is one row after TCRdb ran MiXCR on the immunoSEQ multiplex PCR reads. The sample lists hundreds of thousands of distinct CDR3 sequences; approximately 95% were seen once. The source material was CD4+ T cells from PBMCs. The source is a human donor with multiple sclerosis.

The chain combines TRBV4-2 with TRBJ1-1, with D possibly matching TRBD1 (5 bases). The germline V gene has CDR1 LGHNA and CDR2 YNFKEQ. Between the trimmed V and J ends, which lost 3 bases and 3 bases, there was a span of 11 bases. CDR3 length: 14 amino acids. The CDR3 DNA reads TGTGCCAGCAGCCAGACCGGGGGGGACACTGAAGCTTTCTTT. This gives the protein CASSQTGGDTEAFF.

This rearrangement joins TRBV7-8 to TRBJ1-1, with D unclear. The germline gives CDR1 SGHVS, CDR2 FQNEAQ. V was trimmed by 2 bases and J by 5 bases, leaving 9 bases between them. The CDR3 contains 13 residues. CDR3 residues: CASSLHSLTEAFF. CDR3 coding DNA: TGTGCCAGCAGCTTACACAGCTTGACTGAAGCTTTCTTT.

The chain couples TRBV20-1 to TRBJ2-5; D is ambiguous. The CDR3 spans 13 residues. Trimming removed 4 bases from V and 5 bases from J, with 14 bases in between. Germline V CDR1 and CDR2: DFQATT, SNEGSKA (reference sequence). The CDR3 DNA reads as TGCAGTGCTAACCCCAACAGAAGGGAGACCCAGTACTTC. It yields the protein CSANPNRRETQYF.

The gene calls are TRBV9 and TRBJ2-7; 9 bases align to TRBD1. Per the germline V gene, CDR1 is SGDLS and CDR2 is YYNGEE. The trim removed 2 bases at V and 1 base at J, leaving 4 bases unmatched. The CDR3 contains 15 residues. This CDR3 reads CASSVAGTGSYEQYF. CDR3 nucleotide sequence: TGTGCCAGCAGCGTGGCCGGGACAGGGTCCTACGAGCAGTACTTC. The whole variable domain, filled in from reference TRBV9 and TRBJ2-7, reads DSGVTQTPKHLITATGQRVTLRCSPRSGDLSVYWYQQSLDQGLQFLIQYYNGEERAKGNILERFSAQQFPDLHSELNLSSLELGDSALYFCASSVAGTGSYEQYFGPGTRLTVT.

Concerning this clonotype itself: One end of the junction does not line up with germline, which may come from a read error. The rearrangement links TRBV27 to TRBJ2-6; D assignment may be TRBD1 or TRBD2 (6 bases each). Germline V gene sequence: CDR1 MNHEY, CDR2 SMNVEV (reference sequence). This CDR3 has 17 residues. The CDR3 loop reads CASSLRRSHGGGNVLTF. DNA for the CDR3: TGTGCCAGCAGTCTCCGCAGGAGTCACGGAGGGGGCAACGTCCTGACTTTC.

The V gene is TRBV29-1, the J gene TRBJ2-1; 10 bases agree with TRBD1. This CDR3 is 15 amino acids long. Trimming took 6 bases from V and 6 from J; bases not matched to a gene: 11. Germline V gene sequence: CDR1 SQVTM, CDR2 ANQGSEA. CDR3 sequence: CSVAGTGDGINEQFF. CDR3 DNA: TGCAGCGTAGCCGGGACAGGGGATGGGATCAATGAGCAGTTCTTC.

The J gene is TRBJ1-1, the V gene TRBV11-1, with 8 bases matching TRBD1. The CDR3 covers 14 residues. V shed 3 bases, J shed 4 bases, and the junction held 4 bases outside the gene matches. Germline values: CDR1 SGHAT, CDR2 FQDESV (reference sequence). The CDR3 reads CASSFLGQGTEAFF. CDR3 in DNA: TGTGCCAGCAGCTTCCTTGGACAGGGCACTGAAGCTTTCTTT.

The rearrangement uses TRBV10-3 and TRBJ2-2, with D perhaps matching TRBD2 (6 bases). This CDR3 comprises 13 residues. Trimming cost V 8 bases and J 4 bases, with 11 bases left between them. In germline, CDR1 is ENHRY, CDR2 SYGVKD. DNA for the CDR3: TGTGCCATCGGTGGTAGCGGCACCGGGGAGCTGTTTTTT. Amino acids: CAIGGSGTGELFF.

The chain recombines TRBV9 with TRBJ1-1; D gene ambiguous. This CDR3 contains 16 residues. Germline CDR1 is SGDLS and CDR2 is YYNGEE. Deletions cut 0 bases from V and 1 base from J, with 13 bases between. The CDR3 loop is CASSVGVSGWNTEAFF. CDR3 nucleotides: TGTGCCAGCAGCGTAGGAGTCAGCGGGTGGAACACTGAAGCTTTCTTT.

The V and J genes are TRBV9 and TRBJ2-3; the match to TRBD1 covers 7 bases. Germline lookup yields CDR1 SGDLS and CDR2 YYNGEE. CDR3 length: 16 amino acids. V was pared by 4 bases and J by 2 bases, with 10 bases of the junction left unmatched. This chain's CDR3 is CASSPNPGQITDTQYF. CDR3 nucleotides: TGTGCCAGCAGCCCAAACCCGGGACAGATCACAGATACGCAGTATTTT.

The rearrangement links TRBV29-1 to TRBJ1-4, with D perhaps TRBD1 (5 bases). The CDR3 runs 14 residues. Per germline, CDR1 SQVTM and CDR2 ANQGSEA. Trimming shortened V by 4 bases and J by 2 bases, and 11 bases separated the two germline ends. In DNA form, the CDR3 reads TGCAGCGTTGGGGACCGCATGACTAATGAAAAACTGTTTTTT. This gives the protein CSVGDRMTNEKLFF.

The chain links TRBV29-1 to TRBJ2-5, with D unresolved. Per germline, CDR1 SQVTM and CDR2 ANQGSEA. This CDR3 has 14 amino acids. Trimming removed 2 bases from V and 6 bases from J, with 16 bases in between. CDR3 protein: CSVEFGGPIKTQYF. The CDR3 DNA is TGCAGCGTTGAATTCGGCGGTCCAATAAAGACCCAGTACTTC.

V and J are TRBV5-4 and TRBJ2-3; 8 bases map to TRBD2. The CDR3 consists of 17 residues. Trimming at V came to 4 bases and at J to 6 bases, leaving 16 bases not matched to a gene. Germline V gives CDR1 SGHNT, CDR2 YYREEE (reference sequence). CDR3 DNA: TGTGCCAGCAGCCGAGGGGCCCGGGGGGGGGCGTTGGATACGCAGTATTTT. This gives the protein CASSRGARGGALDTQYF.

This chain links TRBV25-1 with TRBJ2-3, with D possibly TRBD2 on 6 matching bases. V lost 7 bases to trimming and J lost 5 bases, with 10 bases between them. The CDR3 has 12 amino acids. The germline V gene has CDR1 MGHDK and CDR2 SYGVNS. The CDR3 spells CASTRGGDTQYF. The CDR3 bases are TGTGCCAGCACTAGGGGAGGAGATACGCAGTATTTT.

V usage is TRBV3-1 and J usage is TRBJ1-1; possibly TRBD1 for D (5 bases). The germline V gene has CDR1 LGHDT and CDR2 YNNKEL (reference sequence). This CDR3 is built from 15 residues. V was shortened by 0 bases and J by 5 bases, with 13 bases between the two germline ends. The CDR3 region is CASSQDWGKETEAFF. The CDR3 bases are TGTGCCAGCAGCCAAGACTGGGGGAAAGAAACTGAAGCTTTCTTT.

The V call is TRBV24-1, the J call TRBJ2-1; possible D gene TRBD1, 7 bases. CDR1 and CDR2 from the germline V gene are KGHDR and SFDVKD. The V end was cut by 3 bases, the J end by 0 bases, with 11 bases between. This CDR3 contains 16 residues. CDR3 DNA sequence: TGTGCCACCAGTGATCCAGGGGGGAGCTCCTACAATGAGCAGTTCTTC. Protein sequence: CATSDPGGSSYNEQFF.

The chain recombines TRBV7-9 with TRBJ2-5, with D uncertain. The germline V gene encodes CDR1 SEHNR and CDR2 FQNEAQ (reference sequence). The ends were cut back, 1 base at V and 2 bases at J, with 14 bases in the middle. This CDR3 is 16 amino acids long. The CDR3 nucleotides read TGTGCCAGCAGCTTAGAAAGAATGAGAGATCAAGAGACCCAGTACTTC. Translated: CASSLERMRDQETQYF. The full variable domain, in which reference TRBV7-9 and TRBJ2-5 provide the parts outside the CDR3, is DTGVSQNPRHKITKRGQNVTFRCDPISEHNRLYWYRQTLGQGPEFLTYFQNEAQLEKSRLLSDRFSAERPKGSFSTLEIQRTEQGDSAMYLCASSLERMRDQETQYFGPGTRLLVL.

The gene calls are TRBV5-1 and TRBJ2-5; the match to TRBD2 covers 14 bases. Germline CDR1 reads SGHRS; CDR2 reads YFSETQ. The CDR3 spans 17 residues. V lost 0 bases and J lost 5; bases outside the gene matches: 6. The CDR3 loop reads CASSLAPGLAGAETQYF. The DNA for the CDR3 is TGCGCCAGCAGCTTGGCCCCGGGACTAGCGGGGGCCGAGACCCAGTACTTC.

This chain uses TRBV29-1 with TRBJ1-4; D not certain. This CDR3 contains 13 residues. V gave up 5 bases and J gave up 3 bases, with 10 bases separating them. Looked up from germline, CDR1 is SQVTM and CDR2 is ANQGSEA. DNA of the CDR3: TGCAGCGTTTGGGTCAGTCCTAATGAAAAACTGTTTTTT. Encoded protein: CSVWVSPNEKLFF.

The J gene is TRBJ2-5, the V gene TRBV7-9; 8 bases fit TRBD2. J gave up 1 base and V 0 bases, and 4 bases lay outside the gene matches. This CDR3 comprises 16 residues. The germline V gene encodes CDR1 SEHNR and CDR2 FQNEAQ (reference sequence). The CDR3 DNA is TGTGCCAGCAGCTTAGCGGGCGGGGGGTCCCAAGAGACCCAGTACTTC. Its translation: CASSLAGGGSQETQYF.

V gene TRBV11-2 combines with J gene TRBJ2-3; a weak D match, TRBD1 (5 bases). V lost 2 bases, J lost 2 bases, and 11 bases lay in between. Germline CDR1 SGHAT, CDR2 FQNNGV. CDR3 length equals 15 residues. The CDR3 nucleotides are TGTGCCAGCAGCTTACAGGGATCATTCACAGATACGCAGTATTTT. Translating it yields CASSLQGSFTDTQYF.

This clonotype was observed a single time. CDR3 sequence (DNA): TGTGCCACCCACGCCGGGGGTGCAGTCGGGGGCTACACCTTC. Encoded protein: CATHAGGAVGGYTF. The chain combines TRBV10-3 with TRBJ1-2, with D possibly being TRBD1 (5 bases). V gave up 10 bases and J gave up 8 bases, with 23 bases separating them. The CDR3 consists of 14 residues. CDR1 is ENHRY and CDR2 is SYGVKD in the germline V gene.

The rearrangement joins TRBV5-1 to TRBJ2-7; D unclear. The ends were cut back, 2 bases at V and 3 bases at J, with 15 bases in the middle. The germline CDR1 and CDR2 sequences are SGHRS and YFSETQ. The CDR3 runs to 15 residues. As DNA, the CDR3 is TGCGCCAGCAGCTTCGAGACACCCCTTAACTACGAGCAGTACTTC. It is translated as CASSFETPLNYEQYF.